This T cell receptor (beta chain) emerged from a study of Graves' ophthalmopathy and Graves' hyperthyroidism. General study findings and limits: The majority of expanded thyroid clonotypes above 0.001 frequency also occurred in blood.

This clonotype was recorded at least ten times. The antigen remains unidentified. After removal of 2 bases from V and 0 bases from J, the junction contained 8 bases not matched to a gene. This CDR3 has 17 amino acids. Germline V lookup: CDR1 MNHEY, CDR2 SVGAGI. Amplification of the TCR beta CDR3 regions used RNA transcripts (as template). RT-PCR with HTBI primers came first, then second-round multiplex PCR. TCRdb re-analysed the multiplex PCR reads in MiXCR, keeping a single row per CDR3 protein. The sample holds fewer than 650,000 distinct CDR3 sequences, roughly 20% seen once. Stable hyperthyroidism denotes an absence of ophthalmopathy throughout 18 months of follow-up. Excluded were patients with other autoimmune diseases, uncontrolled infections, pregnancy or lactation.

The chain employs TRBV6-5 and TRBJ1-2; TRBD1 agrees at 8 bases. The TCR sequence derives from a woman aged 18-35 years with stable Graves' hyperthyroidism. Some clones in this sample may be carry-over from other donors' samples. Material: peripheral blood. In DNA, the CDR3 is TGTGCCAGCAGTTACGTCCGCGACAGGGGAGCTAACTATGGCTACACCTTC. It codes for CASSYVRDRGANYGYTF.